These T cell receptor beta chains were read from a single sample in a study of PD-1 blockade in mismatch repair-deficient tumors. Measured with immunoSEQ multiplex PCR; TCRdb has only the in-frame clones, and not every one. The table lists more than 40,000 clones, more than 65% of them singletons. The sequencing used peripheral blood, collected 20 weeks after starting pembrolizumab. The source of these receptors is an adult with mismatch repair-deficient cancer. The CDR3 runs from the conserved cysteine through the conserved F or W. A D gene is named only where the DNA matches it firmly. Size tells how often a clone was seen (once, few, many) or the class of an expanded clone, and some rows leave it out.

clone size,D gene,J gene,V gene,CDR3 protein,CDR3 DNA
NA,NA,TRBJ2-5,TRBV5-1,CASSQGLTETQYF,TGCGCCAGCAGCCAAGGTCTCACAGAGACCCAGTACTTC
NA,NA,TRBJ2-7,TRBV7-3,CASSPGTPYEQYF,TGCGCCAGCAGCCCCGGGACCCCCTACGAGCAGTACTTC
NA,NA,TRBJ1-5,TRBV12-5,CASGTNQPQHF,TGTGCTAGTGGTACCAATCAGCCCCAGCATTTT
NA,NA,TRBJ2-2,TRBV7-3,CASSLGAGITGELFF,TGTGCCAGCAGCTTGGGGGCAGGGATTACCGGGGAGCTGTTTTTT
few,TRBD2,TRBJ2-2,TRBV19,CASSMTGGITGELFF,TGTGCCAGTAGTATGACGGGAGGGATCACCGGGGAGCTGTTTTTT
NA,TRBD2,TRBJ2-1,TRBV5-1,CASGQSGSAYNEQFF,TGCGCCAGCGGACAAAGCGGGAGCGCCTACAATGAGCAGTTCTTC
NA,NA,TRBJ2-2,TRBV18,CASSPPKGTNTGELFF,TGTGCCAGCTCACCCCCGAAGGGGACGAACACCGGGGAGCTGTTTTTT
NA,NA,TRBJ1-5,TRBV7-2,CASSFIGQPQHF,TGTGCCAGCAGCTTCATAGGCCAGCCCCAGCATTTT
NA,TRBD1,TRBJ1-1,TRBV6-1,CASRTTGRDTEAFF,TGTGCCAGCAGAACGACAGGGCGAGACACTGAAGCTTTCTTT
NA,NA,TRBJ2-5,TRBV5-6,CASSVSRGPAWGKTQYF,TGTGCCAGCAGCGTTTCCCGGGGACCGGCCTGGGGCAAGACCCAGTACTTC
NA,NA,TRBJ1-4,TRBV7-9,CASSLTEKLFF,TGTGCCAGCAGCTTAACTGAAAAACTGTTTTTT
NA,TRBD1,TRBJ2-1,TRBV18,CASSPTLGTAYNEQFF,TGTGCCAGCTCACCAACCCTCGGGACAGCGTACAATGAGCAGTTCTTC
once,NA,TRBJ2-3,TRBV6-6,CASSVASVGIDTQYF,TGTGCCAGCAGTGTAGCGTCCGTAGGTATAGATACGCAGTATTTT
NA,TRBD1,TRBJ2-6,TRBV5-4,CASSLGTGPGANVLTF,TGTGCCAGCAGCTTGGGGACAGGGCCTGGGGCCAACGTCCTGACTTTC
once,NA,TRBJ2-3,TRBV10-3,CAISEPVPGRADTQYF,TGTGCCATCAGTGAACCCGTCCCGGGAAGGGCAGATACGCAGTATTTT
NA,NA,TRBJ1-1,TRBV6-4,CASTEGMDSSLDTEAFF,TGTGCCAGCACCGAGGGGATGGACTCATCATTAGACACTGAAGCTTTCTTT
NA,NA,TRBJ1-1,TRBV19,CASSTGGGNTEAFF,TGTGCCAGTAGTACAGGTGGAGGTAACACTGAAGCTTTCTTT
few,NA,TRBJ2-2,TRBV27,CASSSGLAGELFF,TGTGCCAGCAGTTCTGGATTAGCCGGGGAGCTGTTTTTT
NA,NA,TRBJ1-5,TRBV2,CASSPRDRSNQPQHF,TGTGCCAGCAGTCCAAGGGACCGTAGCAATCAGCCCCAGCATTTT
NA,NA,TRBJ2-7,TRBV6-1,CASKIQGGSYEQYF,TGTGCCAGCAAGATCCAGGGTGGGAGCTACGAGCAGTACTTC
NA,NA,TRBJ1-5,TRBV4-1,CASSQGGIGQPQHF,TGCGCCAGCAGCCAAGGGGGGATTGGTCAGCCCCAGCATTTT
NA,TRBD1,TRBJ2-1,TRBV30,CAWSTPGTGLNEQFF,TGTGCCTGGAGTACTCCCGGGACAGGGCTCAATGAGCAGTTCTTC
NA,TRBD1,TRBJ2-7,TRBV5-1,CASSWGQGGDEQYF,TGCGCCAGCAGCTGGGGACAGGGAGGGGACGAGCAGTACTTC
NA,NA,TRBJ1-3,TRBV4-2,CASSQDPGGNGNTIYF,TGTGCCAGCAGCCAAGATCCGGGGGGAAATGGAAACACCATATATTTT
NA,TRBD1,TRBJ1-1,TRBV4-2,CASSQTYDDRGESEAFF,TGTGCCAGCAGCCAAACTTATGATGACAGGGGAGAGTCTGAAGCTTTCTTT
once,NA,TRBJ1-1,TRBV6-6,CASSRAQTEAFF,TGTGCCAGCAGCCGGGCCCAGACTGAAGCTTTCTTT
few,NA,TRBJ1-2,TRBV5-6,CASSFSWDTSNGYTF,TGTGCCAGCAGCTTTAGCTGGGACACGTCAAATGGCTACACCTTC
NA,TRBD2,TRBJ2-2,TRBV25-1,CASSEWGGNTGELFF,TGTGCCAGCAGTGAATGGGGGGGAAACACCGGGGAGCTGTTTTTT
NA,NA,TRBJ1-2,TRBV7-2,CASRGERTNYGYTF,TGTGCCAGCAGGGGGGAGAGGACTAACTATGGCTACACCTTC
NA,NA,TRBJ2-4,TRBV7-9,CASSLAGRAKNIQYF,TGTGCCAGCAGCTTAGCGGGAAGAGCCAAAAACATTCAGTACTTC
NA,NA,TRBJ1-2,TRBV11-2,CASSPIRANYGYTF,TGTGCCAGCAGCCCAATTCGCGCTAACTATGGCTACACCTTC
NA,NA,TRBJ1-1,TRBV14,CASSQGAGIEAFF,TGTGCCAGCAGCCAAGGGGCAGGGATTGAAGCTTTCTTT
NA,NA,TRBJ1-4,TRBV6-5,CASSPWGGIDEKLFF,TGTGCCAGCAGCCCTTGGGGGGGGATTGACGAAAAACTGTTTTTT
NA,TRBD1,TRBJ2-1,TRBV5-5,CASSLRQGAGDEQFF,TGTGCCAGCAGCTTACGGCAGGGGGCAGGCGATGAGCAGTTCTTC
NA,NA,TRBJ2-3,TRBV6-1,CASSDNRISISTDTQYF,TGTGCCAGCAGTGATAATAGGATCTCGATTAGCACAGATACGCAGTATTTT
once,TRBD1,TRBJ1-1,TRBV4-1,CASSQGQGGGMNTEAFF,TGCGCCAGCAGCCAAGGCCAAGGGGGCGGAATGAACACTGAAGCTTTCTTT
once,NA,TRBJ2-7,TRBV6-5,CASSYGLRRTLEQYF,TGTGCCAGCAGTTACGGCCTAAGGAGAACTCTCGAGCAGTACTTC